This T cell receptor beta chain was identified in a study of kidney transplant recipient with SARS-CoV-2 infection. Of note for this clonotype: One base away lies a much larger clone, so this may be a sequencing read error. This CDR3 fails to terminate in the conserved phenylalanine or tryptophan, so it likely reflects a read error.

The V gene end was trimmed by 5 bases and the J gene end by 5 bases; junction bases not matched to a gene: 9. Per germline, CDR1 MNHEY and CDR2 SVGAGI. The CDR3 totals 15 residues. TCRdb independently ran MiXCR on the reads; one entry per CDR3 protein. Counted here are 200,000 to 300,000 distinct CDR3 sequences, 29% occurring once; the ten biggest clones make up less than 8.5%. The receptor was derived from a male patient in his thirties who had COVID-19 and was a kidney transplant recipient. The graft donor may be the source of some T cells. This chain connects TRBV6-5 to TRBJ1-2; 9 bases fit TRBD1. The material was a blood sample, obtained at baseline and around day 120 from a kidney transplant recipient. CDR3 in amino acids: CASSELDRGAYGYTS. The CDR3 nucleotides read TGTGCCAGCAGTGAATTGGACAGGGGAGCGTATGGCTACACCTCC.